Listed here is a single TCR beta chain. Germline CDR1 SEHNR, CDR2 FQNEAQ (reference sequence). Trimming shortened V by 5 bases and J by 5 bases, and 27 bases separated the two germline ends. The CDR3 totals 18 residues. These data belong to a study of blood T cell repertoires in COVID-19. The repertoire was sequenced with immunoSEQ multiplex PCR; TCRdb's copy has only in-frame clones and lacks some. This sample has 250,000 to 350,000 clones, with 75% to 90% found just once. This chain links TRBV7-9 with TRBJ2-5; D may match TRBD1 or TRBD2 (10 bases each). This TCR was sampled from a woman in her 40s who had recovered from COVID-19. Sample: peripheral blood. CDR3: CASSPGQGSGRAEETQYF. CDR3 nucleotide sequence: TGTGCCAGCAGCCCGGGACAGGGGAGCGGGAGGGCCGAGGAGACCCAGTACTTC. The variable domain in full, completed from reference TRBV7-9 and TRBJ2-5, reads DTGVSQNPRHKITKRGQNVTFRCDPISEHNRLYWYRQTLGQGPEFLTYFQNEAQLEKSRLLSDRFSAERPKGSFSTLEIQRTEQGDSAMYLCASSPGQGSGRAEETQYFGPGTRLLVL.